The 22 T cell receptor beta chains listed next were all sequenced from one sample in a study of blood T cell repertoires in COVID-19. Profiled with immunoSEQ multiplex PCR; TCRdb holds only in-frame clones, not every one. The sample has tens of thousands of clones, roughly 91% seen once. The source material was peripheral blood. Every receptor here comes from a man in his forties or fifties with COVID-19, enrolled during active disease.

Notes on this clone: The germline gene is not matched at one end of the junction; a read error may be the cause. The V and J genes are TRBV6-1 and TRBJ1-5; 8 positions agree with TRBD1. This CDR3 region has 17 residues. The germline V gene encodes CDR1 MNHNS and CDR2 SASEGT. The CDR3 reads CASREGQGGWSNQPQHF. Written as DNA, the CDR3 is TGTGCCAGCAGGGAAGGACAGGGAGGTTGGAGCAATCAGCCCCAGCATTTT.

The rearrangement uses TRBV5-4 and TRBJ2-5; no clear D. V was clipped by 0 bases and J by 2 bases, with 5 bases between them. The germline V gene has CDR1 SGHNT and CDR2 YYREEE (reference sequence). This CDR3 has 13 residues. The CDR3 DNA is TGTGCCAGCAGCTTGGACAGACAAGAGACCCAGTACTTC. It yields the protein CASSLDRQETQYF.

The rearrangement joins TRBV7-2 to TRBJ2-7, with D perhaps matching TRBD2 (5 bases). Trimming stripped 1 base from V and 4 bases from J, with 14 bases between. This CDR3 is built from 15 residues. Germline-derived CDR1 and CDR2 are SGHTA and FQGNSA. CDR3 nucleotide sequence: TGTGCCAGCAGCTTAGGAGGGATCCTAGAGTACGAGCAGTACTTC. Translating gives CASSLGGILEYEQYF.

The chain couples TRBV28 to TRBJ1-5; perhaps TRBD1 as D (6 bases). Trimming pared 11 bases from V and 6 bases from J, leaving 17 bases between. The CDR3 contains 13 residues. Germline loops: CDR1 MDHEN, CDR2 SYDVKM. CDR3 protein: CAASQGLSQPQHF. CDR3 sequence (DNA): TGTGCCGCTTCACAGGGACTATCTCAGCCCCAGCATTTT.

The chain employs TRBV3-1 (or the pseudogene TRBV3-2) and TRBJ1-2, with 10 positions matching TRBD1. Germline loops: CDR1 LGHDT, CDR2 YNNKEL (reference sequence). This CDR3 is 15 amino acids long. Trimming cost V 1 base and J 6 bases; bases outside gene matches: 5. The CDR3 nucleotides are TGTGCCAGCAGCCAAGTAACTGACAGGGGGCATGGCTACACCTTC. It yields the protein CASSQVTDRGHGYTF.

V gene TRBV14 combines with J gene TRBJ1-2; D gene ambiguous. Looked up from germline, CDR1 is SGHDN and CDR2 is FVKESK. The CDR3 totals 15 residues. Between the trimmed V and J ends, which lost 0 bases and 0 bases, there was a span of 8 bases. The CDR3 DNA follows: TGTGCCAGCAGCCAAGACTTACAGCCTAACTATGGCTACACCTTC. Translation: CASSQDLQPNYGYTF.

The chain has TRBV6-2 or TRBV6-3 and TRBJ1-1; D ambiguous. Looked up from germline, CDR1 is MNHEY and CDR2 is SVGEGT. Trimming stripped 6 bases from V and 2 bases from J, with 10 bases between. The CDR3 has 13 residues. CDR3 DNA sequence: TGTGCCAGCAGCCGACTCTTTAACACTGAAGCTTTCTTT. Protein product: CASSRLFNTEAFF.

The V call is TRBV5-1, the J call TRBJ2-7; D perhaps matches TRBD1 (6 bases). The germline V gene has CDR1 SGHRS and CDR2 YFSETQ. This CDR3 comprises 13 residues. Trimming took 0 bases from V and 7 from J, leaving 11 bases between them. This CDR3 reads CASSLGGRWEQYF. In nucleotides, the CDR3 is TGCGCCAGCAGCTTGGGGGGGCGCTGGGAGCAGTACTTC.

Here the CDR3 reads CATSEGSGREQETQYF. CDR3 nucleotides: TGTGCCACCAGTGAGGGTAGCGGGAGGGAACAAGAGACCCAGTACTTC. The V and J genes are TRBV24-1 and TRBJ2-5; the match to TRBD2 covers 11 bases. The trim removed 4 bases at V and 2 bases at J, leaving 5 bases unmatched. The germline CDR1 and CDR2 sequences are KGHDR and SFDVKD. The CDR3 runs to 16 residues.

The chain has TRBV2 and TRBJ1-2; 8 bases line up with TRBD1. CDR3 length equals 14 residues. The trim removed 2 bases at V and 5 bases at J, leaving 4 bases unmatched. Germline V CDR1 and CDR2: SNHLY, FYNNEI. The CDR3 sequence is CASSEQGARYGYTF. In DNA, the CDR3 is TGTGCCAGCAGTGAACAGGGGGCGCGGTATGGCTACACCTTC.

This sequence joins TRBV12-5 and TRBJ2-1, with D maybe TRBD2 (6 bases). V was trimmed by 3 bases and J by 7 bases, leaving 13 bases between them. Germline assignment: CDR1 LGHNT and CDR2 FRNRAP. The CDR3 length is 14 residues. Here the CDR3 DNA reads TGTGCTAGTGGTTTAGGAGGGCCCGGGAATGAGCAGTTCTTC. It specifies CASGLGGPGNEQFF.

In its sample, this clone was seen a few times. The chain joins TRBV2 to TRBJ1-2; weak D call: TRBD1 (5 bases). The CDR3 consists of 14 residues. V shed 4 bases and J shed 8 bases, with 17 bases lying between them. The germline V gene encodes CDR1 SNHLY and CDR2 FYNNEI. The CDR3 bases are TGTGCCAGCAGTGCCTCGGGGGGACGTAACGGCTACACCTTC. Its translation: CASSASGGRNGYTF.

The rearrangement links TRBV23-1 to TRBJ2-2, with 13 positions matching TRBD2. TRBV23-1 is classed as an ORF, of uncertain function. With V trimmed by 5 bases and J by 4 bases, 10 bases remained unmatched. This CDR3 spans 18 amino acids. CDR3 DNA sequence: TGCGCCAGCAGTTCGACTGGACTAGCGGGAGCTCTCACCGGGGAGCTGTTTTTT. This sequence encodes CASSSTGLAGALTGELFF.

The V and J genes are TRBV5-1 and TRBJ1-1; D gene uncertain. V lost 2 bases to trimming and J lost 2 bases, with 10 bases between them. This CDR3 has 14 residues. The germline CDR1 and CDR2 sequences are SGHRS and YFSETQ. CDR3 DNA: TGCGCCAGCAGCTTCGGGGTAGGAAACACTGAAGCTTTCTTT. Protein sequence: CASSFGVGNTEAFF.

The rearrangement joins TRBV30 to TRBJ1-3, with 8 bases lining up with TRBD1. Germline trimming cut 2 bases from V and 0 bases from J; bases unmatched to any gene: 6. The germline V gene has CDR1 GTSNPN and CDR2 SVGIG (reference sequence). The CDR3 loop spans 16 amino acids. In DNA, the CDR3 is TGTGCCTGGAGTCCTGGAGACAGGGGCTCTGGAAACACCATATATTTT. Translated: CAWSPGDRGSGNTIYF. The full variable domain, with the rest looked up from reference TRBV30 and TRBJ1-3, is SQTIHQWPATLVQPVGSPLSLECTVEGTSNPNLYWYRQAAGRGLQLLFYSVGIGQISSEVPQNLSASRPQDRQFILSSKKLLLSDSGFYLCAWSPGDRGSGNTIYFGEGSWLTVV.

The chain employs TRBV5-1 and TRBJ2-6, with D maybe TRBD1 (6 bases). Per germline, CDR1 SGHRS and CDR2 YFSETQ. Trimming left V 2 bases short and J 4 bases short, with 22 bases between. The CDR3 has 19 amino acids. In DNA, the CDR3 is TGCGCCAGCAGCTTAAACCGGGACACCACCCGGGCCGGGGCCAACGTCCTGACTTTC. It translates to CASSLNRDTTRAGANVLTF.

The rearrangement uses TRBV28 and TRBJ1-1; D is perhaps TRBD1 (6 bases). Trimming left V 6 bases short and J 4 bases short, with 12 bases between. Germline loops: CDR1 MDHEN, CDR2 SYDVKM. This CDR3 comprises 13 residues. DNA of the CDR3: TGTGCCAGCAGCTTAGTACAGGGCACTGAAGCTTTCTTT. Encoded protein: CASSLVQGTEAFF.

The CDR3 sequence is CASSAGQGRGNTIYF. In nucleotides, the CDR3 is TGTGCCAGTAGTGCGGGACAGGGTAGGGGAAACACCATATATTTT. The V call is TRBV19, the J call TRBJ1-3; TRBD1 aligns across 9 bases. The CDR3 is 15 amino acids. The V gene's germline CDR1 is LNHDA and CDR2 SQIVND (reference sequence). Trimming cost V 5 bases and J 4 bases; bases outside gene matches: 6. Based on the CDR3 plus reference TRBV19 and TRBJ1-3, the full variable domain is DGGITQSPKYLFRKEGQNVTLSCEQNLNHDAMYWYRQDPGQGLRLIYYSQIVNDFQKGDIAEGYSVSREKKESFPLTVTSAQKNPTAFYLCASSAGQGRGNTIYFGEGSWLTVV.

The chain couples TRBV7-2 to TRBJ2-5; 7 bases align to TRBD1. CDR3 size: 12 residues. Losses at the gene ends were 4 bases for V and 13 bases for J; bases not matched to a gene: 9. Germline lookup yields CDR1 SGHTA and CDR2 FQGNSA. The CDR3 region is CASSSARGILYF. The CDR3, as DNA: TGTGCCAGCAGCTCCGCCAGGGGGATTTTGTACTTC.

The V and J genes are TRBV2 and TRBJ1-1; 10 nucleotides align to TRBD1. This CDR3 is 15 amino acids long. Germline V gene data show CDR1 as SNHLY and CDR2 as FYNNEI. V lost 5 bases to trimming and J lost 5 bases; unmatched junction nucleotides: 8. CDR3: CASSNRQGALTEAFF. As DNA, the CDR3 is TGTGCCAGCAGTAACCGACAGGGGGCTTTGACTGAAGCTTTCTTT.

The chain recombines TRBV30 with TRBJ1-2, with a tentative D call TRBD1 (6 bases). This CDR3 is 12 amino acids long. CDR1 and CDR2 from the germline V gene are GTSNPN and SVGIG (reference sequence). V lost 2 bases, J lost 6 bases, and 10 bases lay in between. This CDR3 is CAWSRWDNGYTF. The CDR3 region has the DNA TGTGCCTGGAGTCGGTGGGACAATGGCTACACCTTC.

This rearrangement joins TRBV2 to TRBJ1-6; D is undetermined. This CDR3 comprises 14 residues. Germline assignment: CDR1 SNHLY and CDR2 FYNNEI. With 4 bases removed from V and 7 bases from J, the gap between germline ends came to 11 bases. The CDR3 here is CASSVEGVNSPLHF. CDR3 nucleotide sequence: TGTGCCAGCAGTGTCGAGGGCGTAAATTCACCCCTCCACTTT.